The entry below describes one T cell receptor (beta chain). Its specificity is unknown. These data belong to a study of memory CD4+ T cells and cytomegalovirus serostatus. Study-wide points: Each of approximately 70 CMV-associated TCRbeta sequences occurred in one to five individuals.

Single viable CD3+CD4+CD8-CD45RO+ cells were sorted as the memory CD4+ T cells. Libraries were prepared by immunoSEQ multiplex PCR; TCRdb keeps only in-frame clonotypes and omits some of them. The sample lists approximately 40,000 clones; 76% were seen once. The V gene lost 7 bases and the J gene lost 2 bases, with 15 bases spanning the gap. The CDR3 runs 15 residues. Germline V CDR1 and CDR2: SNHLY, FYNNEI. The V and J genes are TRBV2 and TRBJ1-5; D is uncertain. The clonotype was recovered from an adult in good health and CMV-seronegative. Input material: memory CD4+ T cells from blood. Written as DNA, the CDR3 is TGTGCCAGCAAGCATCTCACGGAAGGCAATCAGCCCCAGCATTTT. It translates to CASKHLTEGNQPQHF.